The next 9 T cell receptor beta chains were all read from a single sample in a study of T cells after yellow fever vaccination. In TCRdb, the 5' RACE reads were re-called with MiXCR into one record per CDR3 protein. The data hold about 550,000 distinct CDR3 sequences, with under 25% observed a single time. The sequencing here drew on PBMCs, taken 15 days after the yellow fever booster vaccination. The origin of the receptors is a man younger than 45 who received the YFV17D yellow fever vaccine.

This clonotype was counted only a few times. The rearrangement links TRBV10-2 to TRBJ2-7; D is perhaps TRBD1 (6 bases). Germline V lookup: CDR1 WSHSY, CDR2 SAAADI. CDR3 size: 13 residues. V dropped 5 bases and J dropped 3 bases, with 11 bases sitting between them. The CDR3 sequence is CASSRTDSYEQYF. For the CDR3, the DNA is TGCGCCAGCAGTCGGACAGACAGCTACGAGCAGTACTTC.

CDR3 DNA: TGTGCCAGTCGTACTCTCTCTGGGGCCAACGTCCTGACTTTC. This codes for CASRTLSGANVLTF. The V call is TRBV19, the J call TRBJ2-6, with D hard to call. In germline, CDR1 is LNHDA, CDR2 SQIVND (reference sequence). Trimming stripped 8 bases from V and 0 bases from J, with 8 bases between. This CDR3 is built from 14 residues.

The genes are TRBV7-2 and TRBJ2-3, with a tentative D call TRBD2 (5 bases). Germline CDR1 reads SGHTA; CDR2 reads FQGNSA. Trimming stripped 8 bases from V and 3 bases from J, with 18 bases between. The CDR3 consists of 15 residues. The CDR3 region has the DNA TGTGCCAGCTGCCGCCGGGCGGGTAAAACAGATACGCAGTATTTT. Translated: CASCRRAGKTDTQYF.

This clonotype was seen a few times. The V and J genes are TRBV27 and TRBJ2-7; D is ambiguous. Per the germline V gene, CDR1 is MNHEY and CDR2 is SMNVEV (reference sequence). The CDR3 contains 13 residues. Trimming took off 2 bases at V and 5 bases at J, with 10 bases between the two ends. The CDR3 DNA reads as TGTGCCAGCAGTTTAACGGTCGGCGACGAGCAGTACTTC. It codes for CASSLTVGDEQYF.

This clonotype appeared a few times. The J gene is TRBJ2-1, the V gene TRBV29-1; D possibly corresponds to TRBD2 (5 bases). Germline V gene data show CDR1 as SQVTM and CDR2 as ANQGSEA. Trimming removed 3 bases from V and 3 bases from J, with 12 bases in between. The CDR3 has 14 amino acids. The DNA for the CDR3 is TGCAGCGTTGATCCAGCGGCAAACTACAATGAGCAGTTCTTC. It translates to CSVDPAANYNEQFF.

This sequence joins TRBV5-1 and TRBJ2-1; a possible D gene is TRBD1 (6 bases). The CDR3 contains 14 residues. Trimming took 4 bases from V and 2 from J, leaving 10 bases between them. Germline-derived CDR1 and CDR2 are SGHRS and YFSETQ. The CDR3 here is CASSKDSTYNEQFF. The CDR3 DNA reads TGCGCCAGCAGCAAGGACAGTACCTACAATGAGCAGTTCTTC.

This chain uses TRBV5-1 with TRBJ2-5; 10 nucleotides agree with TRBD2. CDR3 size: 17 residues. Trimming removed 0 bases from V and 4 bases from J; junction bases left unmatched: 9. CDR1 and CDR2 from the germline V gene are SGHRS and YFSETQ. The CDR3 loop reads CASSLAPLAGDGETQYF. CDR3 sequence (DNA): TGCGCCAGCAGCTTGGCCCCGCTAGCGGGAGACGGAGAGACCCAGTACTTC.

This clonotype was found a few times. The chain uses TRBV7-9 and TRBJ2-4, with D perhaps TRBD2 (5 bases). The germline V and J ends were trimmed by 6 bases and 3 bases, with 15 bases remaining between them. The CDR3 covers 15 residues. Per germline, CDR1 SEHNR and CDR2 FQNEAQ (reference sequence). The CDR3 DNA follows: TGTGCCAGCAGTCCCGACGGGATCCGCAAAAACATTCAGTACTTC. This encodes CASSPDGIRKNIQYF.

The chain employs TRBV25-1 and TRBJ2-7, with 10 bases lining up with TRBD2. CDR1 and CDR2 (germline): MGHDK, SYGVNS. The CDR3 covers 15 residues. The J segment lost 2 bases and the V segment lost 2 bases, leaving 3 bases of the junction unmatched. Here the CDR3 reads CASSETGLATYEQYF. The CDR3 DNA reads TGTGCCAGCAGTGAAACGGGACTAGCGACCTACGAGCAGTACTTC.